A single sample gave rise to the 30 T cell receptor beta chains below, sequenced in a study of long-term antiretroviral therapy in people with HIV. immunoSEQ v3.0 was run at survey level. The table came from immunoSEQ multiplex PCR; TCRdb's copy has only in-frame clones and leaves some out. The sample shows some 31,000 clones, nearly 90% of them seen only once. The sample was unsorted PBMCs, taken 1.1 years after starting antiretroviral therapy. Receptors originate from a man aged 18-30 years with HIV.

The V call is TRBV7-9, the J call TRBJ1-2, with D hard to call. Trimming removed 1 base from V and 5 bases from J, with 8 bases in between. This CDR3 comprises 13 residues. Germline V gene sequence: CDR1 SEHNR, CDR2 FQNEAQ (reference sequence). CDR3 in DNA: TGTGCCAGCAGCTTAGTCACCCAATATGGCTACACCTTC. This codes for CASSLVTQYGYTF.

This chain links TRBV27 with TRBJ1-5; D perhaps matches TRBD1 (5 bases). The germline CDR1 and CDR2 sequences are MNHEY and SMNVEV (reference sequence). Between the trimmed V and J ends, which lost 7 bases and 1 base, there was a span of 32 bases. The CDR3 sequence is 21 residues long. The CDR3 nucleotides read TGTGCCAGCAAACCTTCCCCACTCGGGGGAAGGAGTTTGAGAAGCAATCAGCCCCAGCATTTT. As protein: CASKPSPLGGRSLRSNQPQHF.

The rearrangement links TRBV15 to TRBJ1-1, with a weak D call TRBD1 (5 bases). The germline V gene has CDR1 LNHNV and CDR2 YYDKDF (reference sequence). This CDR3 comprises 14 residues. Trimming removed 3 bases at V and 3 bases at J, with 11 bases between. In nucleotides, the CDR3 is TGTGCCACCAGCAGTTCCCGACAGCACACTGAAGCTTTCTTT. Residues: CATSSSRQHTEAFF.

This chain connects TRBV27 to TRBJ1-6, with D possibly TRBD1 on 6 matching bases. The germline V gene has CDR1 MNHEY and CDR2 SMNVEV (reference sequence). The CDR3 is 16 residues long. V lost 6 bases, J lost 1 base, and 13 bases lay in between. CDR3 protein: CASRQGGPSYNSPLHF. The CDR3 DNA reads TGTGCCAGCAGACAGGGCGGACCGTCCTATAATTCACCCCTCCACTTT.

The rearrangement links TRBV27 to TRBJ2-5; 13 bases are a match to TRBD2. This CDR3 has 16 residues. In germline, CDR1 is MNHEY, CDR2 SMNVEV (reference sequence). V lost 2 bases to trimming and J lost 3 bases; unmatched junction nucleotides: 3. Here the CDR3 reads CASSLTGLAGEETQYF. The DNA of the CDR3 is TGTGCCAGCAGTTTAACTGGACTAGCGGGAGAAGAGACCCAGTACTTC.

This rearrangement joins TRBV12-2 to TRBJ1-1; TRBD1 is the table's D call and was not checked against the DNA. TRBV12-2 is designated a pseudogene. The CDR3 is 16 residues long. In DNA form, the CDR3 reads TGTGCAAGTCGCTCAACAGGGGGCTCGAGGGAAACTGAAGCTTTCTTT. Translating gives CASRSTGGSRETEAFF.

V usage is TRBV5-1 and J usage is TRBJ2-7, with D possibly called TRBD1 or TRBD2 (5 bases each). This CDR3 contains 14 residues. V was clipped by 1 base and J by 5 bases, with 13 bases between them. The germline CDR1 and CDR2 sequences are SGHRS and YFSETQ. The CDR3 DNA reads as TGCGCCAGCAGCTTGCTTGGGACCCGGGACGAGCAGTACTTC. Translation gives CASSLLGTRDEQYF.

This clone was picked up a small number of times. This CDR3 is CASSLESAYWSGYTF. The CDR3 coding sequence is TGTGCCAGCAGCTTGGAGTCCGCGTACTGGAGTGGCTACACCTTC. The chain carries TRBV5-4 and TRBJ1-2; D ambiguous. In germline, CDR1 is SGHNT, CDR2 YYREEE (reference sequence). This CDR3 is built from 15 residues. V was shortened by 0 bases and J by 7 bases, with 16 bases between the two germline ends.

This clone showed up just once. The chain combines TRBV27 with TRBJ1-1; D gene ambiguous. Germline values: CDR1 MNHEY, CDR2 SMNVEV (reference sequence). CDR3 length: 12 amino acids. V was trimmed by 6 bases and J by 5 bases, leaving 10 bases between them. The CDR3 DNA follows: TGTGCCAGCAGAAACTGGGGAACTGAAGCTTTCTTT. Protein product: CASRNWGTEAFF.

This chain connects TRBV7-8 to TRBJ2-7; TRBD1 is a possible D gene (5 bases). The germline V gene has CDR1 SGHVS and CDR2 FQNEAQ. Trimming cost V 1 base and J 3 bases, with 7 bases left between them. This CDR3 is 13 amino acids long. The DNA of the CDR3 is TGTGCCAGCAGCTTAGGACAGATCTACGAGCAGTACTTC. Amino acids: CASSLGQIYEQYF.

CDR3 amino acids: CASSESGYGTQYF. CDR3 DNA sequence: TGTGCCAGCAGTGAATCGGGGTACGGGACCCAGTACTTC. The chain uses TRBV6-5 and TRBJ2-5, with TRBD2 as a possible D gene (5 bases). Looked up from germline, CDR1 is MNHEY and CDR2 is SVGAGI. The CDR3 totals 13 residues. V lost 5 bases and J 7 bases, leaving 14 bases between the germline ends.

The CDR3 DNA follows: TGTGCCTGGACCGGGGGGGTGACCTACGAGCAGTACTTC. Amino acids: CAWTGGVTYEQYF. The J gene is TRBJ2-7, the V gene TRBV30, with 8 bases matching TRBD2. The CDR3 extends over 13 amino acids. From germline, CDR1 is GTSNPN and CDR2 SVGIG (reference sequence). The ends lost 4 bases at V and 2 bases at J; junction bases unmatched: 4.

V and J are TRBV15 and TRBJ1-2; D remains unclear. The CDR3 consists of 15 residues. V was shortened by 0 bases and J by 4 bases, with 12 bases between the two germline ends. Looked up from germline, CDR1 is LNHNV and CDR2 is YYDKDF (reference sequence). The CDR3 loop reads CATSRDRVPVYGYTF. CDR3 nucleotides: TGTGCCACCAGCAGAGACCGGGTACCGGTCTATGGCTACACCTTC.

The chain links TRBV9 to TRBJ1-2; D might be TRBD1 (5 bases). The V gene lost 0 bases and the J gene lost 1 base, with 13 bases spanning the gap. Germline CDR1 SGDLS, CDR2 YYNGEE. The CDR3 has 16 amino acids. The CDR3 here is CASSVDPQGVNYGYTF. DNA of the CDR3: TGTGCCAGCAGCGTAGACCCCCAGGGAGTTAACTATGGCTACACCTTC.

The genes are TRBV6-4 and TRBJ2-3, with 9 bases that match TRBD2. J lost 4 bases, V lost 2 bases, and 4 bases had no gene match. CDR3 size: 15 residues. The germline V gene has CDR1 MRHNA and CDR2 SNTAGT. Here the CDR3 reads CASSDGAGGPDTQYF. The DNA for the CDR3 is TGTGCCAGCAGTGACGGTGCGGGAGGGCCAGATACGCAGTATTTT.

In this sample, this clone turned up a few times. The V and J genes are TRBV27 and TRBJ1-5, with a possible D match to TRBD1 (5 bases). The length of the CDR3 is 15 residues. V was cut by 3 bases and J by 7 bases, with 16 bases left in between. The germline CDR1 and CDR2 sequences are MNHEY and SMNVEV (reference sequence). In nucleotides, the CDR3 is TGTGCCAGCAGTTTCTTCGGGACCCCGGGGCAGCCCCAGCATTTT. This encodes CASSFFGTPGQPQHF.

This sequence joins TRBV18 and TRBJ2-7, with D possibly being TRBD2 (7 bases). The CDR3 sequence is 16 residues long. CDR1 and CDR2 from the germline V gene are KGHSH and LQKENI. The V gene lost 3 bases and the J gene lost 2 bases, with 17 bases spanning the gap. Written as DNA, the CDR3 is TGTGCCAGCTCACCGAATGGAGGGGGGGGAACCTACGAGCAGTACTTC. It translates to CASSPNGGGGTYEQYF.

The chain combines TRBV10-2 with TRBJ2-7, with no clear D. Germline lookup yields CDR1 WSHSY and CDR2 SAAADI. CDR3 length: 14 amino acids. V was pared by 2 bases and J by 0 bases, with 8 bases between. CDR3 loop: CASSEVVNSYEQYF. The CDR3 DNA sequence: TGCGCCAGCAGTGAGGTGGTGAACTCCTACGAGCAGTACTTC.

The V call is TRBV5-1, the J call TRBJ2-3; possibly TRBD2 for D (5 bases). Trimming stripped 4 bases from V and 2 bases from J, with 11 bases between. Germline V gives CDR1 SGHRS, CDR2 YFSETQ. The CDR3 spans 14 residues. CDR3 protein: CASSPDGDTDTQYF. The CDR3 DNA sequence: TGCGCCAGCAGCCCGGACGGGGACACAGATACGCAGTATTTT. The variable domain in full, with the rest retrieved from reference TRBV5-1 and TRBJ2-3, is KAGVTQTPRYLIKTRGQQVTLSCSPISGHRSVSWYQQTPGQGLQFLFEYFSETQRNKGNFPGRFSGRQFSNSRSEMNVSTLELGDSALYLCASSPDGDTDTQYFGPGTRLTVL.

The CDR3 sequence is CASSLWSGAPYEQYF. CDR3 in DNA: TGTGCCAGCAGTTTATGGTCCGGGGCCCCCTACGAGCAGTACTTC. The chain employs TRBV27 and TRBJ2-7; either TRBD1 or TRBD2 may fit D (5 bases each). Germline V gene sequence: CDR1 MNHEY, CDR2 SMNVEV (reference sequence). Trimming stripped 1 base from V and 2 bases from J, with 12 bases between. The CDR3 sequence is 15 residues long.

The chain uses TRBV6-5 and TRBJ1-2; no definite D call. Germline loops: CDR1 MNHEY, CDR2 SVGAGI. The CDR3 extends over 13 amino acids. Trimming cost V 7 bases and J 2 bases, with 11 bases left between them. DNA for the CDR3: TGTGCCAGCACCGCGGACGGAAACTATGGCTACACCTTC. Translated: CASTADGNYGYTF.

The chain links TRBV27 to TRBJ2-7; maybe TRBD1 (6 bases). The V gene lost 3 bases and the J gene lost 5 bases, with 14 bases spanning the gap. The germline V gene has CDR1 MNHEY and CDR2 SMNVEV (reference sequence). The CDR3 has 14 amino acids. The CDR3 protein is CASSFQGTRDEQYF. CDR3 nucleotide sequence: TGTGCCAGCAGTTTCCAGGGGACGCGGGACGAGCAGTACTTC.

The CDR3 region is CASSPKRGVSYNEQFF. DNA for the CDR3: TGCGCCAGCAGCCCCAAGAGGGGGGTCTCCTACAATGAGCAGTTCTTC. The J gene is TRBJ2-1, the V gene TRBV4-1; D could derive from TRBD1 or TRBD2 (6 bases each). The germline V gene has CDR1 MGHRA and CDR2 YSYEKL. V was cut by 4 bases and J by 0 bases, with 13 bases left in between. The CDR3 is made up of 16 amino acids.

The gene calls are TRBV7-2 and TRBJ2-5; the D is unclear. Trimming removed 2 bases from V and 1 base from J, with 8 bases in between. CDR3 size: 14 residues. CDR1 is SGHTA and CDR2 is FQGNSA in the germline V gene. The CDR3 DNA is TGTGCCAGCAGCTTACAGAGAACCCAAGAGACCCAGTACTTC. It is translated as CASSLQRTQETQYF.

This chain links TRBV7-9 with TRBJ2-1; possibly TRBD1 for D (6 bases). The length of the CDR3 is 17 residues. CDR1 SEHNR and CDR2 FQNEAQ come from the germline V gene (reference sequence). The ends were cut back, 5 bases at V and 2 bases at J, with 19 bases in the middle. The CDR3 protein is CASSAPTQGSAYNEQFF. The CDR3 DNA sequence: TGTGCCAGCAGCGCTCCAACCCAGGGGAGCGCCTACAATGAGCAGTTCTTC.

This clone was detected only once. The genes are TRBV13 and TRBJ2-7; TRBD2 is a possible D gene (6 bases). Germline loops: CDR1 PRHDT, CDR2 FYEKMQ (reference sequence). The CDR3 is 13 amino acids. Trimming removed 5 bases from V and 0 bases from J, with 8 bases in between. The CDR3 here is CASSPGSSYEQYF. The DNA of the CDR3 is TGTGCCAGCAGCCCCGGGAGCTCCTACGAGCAGTACTTC.

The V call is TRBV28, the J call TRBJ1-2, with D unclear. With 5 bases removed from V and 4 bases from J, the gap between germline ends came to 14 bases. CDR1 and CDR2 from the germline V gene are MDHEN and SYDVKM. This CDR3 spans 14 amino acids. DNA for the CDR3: TGTGCCAGCAGTCCCCCTTCGGGATCCTATGGCTACACCTTC. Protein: CASSPPSGSYGYTF.

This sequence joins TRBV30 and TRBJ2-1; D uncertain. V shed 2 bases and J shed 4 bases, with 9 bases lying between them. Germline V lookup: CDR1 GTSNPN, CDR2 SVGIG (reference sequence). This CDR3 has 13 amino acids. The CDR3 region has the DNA TGTGCCTGGAGTTCGGACGGGTACAATGAGCAGTTCTTC. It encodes CAWSSDGYNEQFF. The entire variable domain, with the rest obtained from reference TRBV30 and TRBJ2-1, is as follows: SQTIHQWPATLVQPVGSPLSLECTVEGTSNPNLYWYRQAAGRGLQLLFYSVGIGQISSEVPQNLSASRPQDRQFILSSKKLLLSDSGFYLCAWSSDGYNEQFFGPGTRLTVL.

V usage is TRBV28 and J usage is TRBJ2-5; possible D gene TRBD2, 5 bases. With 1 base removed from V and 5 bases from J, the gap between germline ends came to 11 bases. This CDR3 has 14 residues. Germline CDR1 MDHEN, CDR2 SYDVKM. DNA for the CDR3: TGTGCCAGCAGTTTATTGGGAGTTCGGGAGACCCAGTACTTC. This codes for CASSLLGVRETQYF.

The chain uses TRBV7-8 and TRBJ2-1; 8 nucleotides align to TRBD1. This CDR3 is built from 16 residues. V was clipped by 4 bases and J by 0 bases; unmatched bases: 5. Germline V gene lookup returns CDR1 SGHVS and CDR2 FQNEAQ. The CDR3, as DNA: TGTGCCAGCAGCTCTCGGACAGGGAGCTCCTACAATGAGCAGTTCTTC. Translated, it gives CASSSRTGSSYNEQFF.